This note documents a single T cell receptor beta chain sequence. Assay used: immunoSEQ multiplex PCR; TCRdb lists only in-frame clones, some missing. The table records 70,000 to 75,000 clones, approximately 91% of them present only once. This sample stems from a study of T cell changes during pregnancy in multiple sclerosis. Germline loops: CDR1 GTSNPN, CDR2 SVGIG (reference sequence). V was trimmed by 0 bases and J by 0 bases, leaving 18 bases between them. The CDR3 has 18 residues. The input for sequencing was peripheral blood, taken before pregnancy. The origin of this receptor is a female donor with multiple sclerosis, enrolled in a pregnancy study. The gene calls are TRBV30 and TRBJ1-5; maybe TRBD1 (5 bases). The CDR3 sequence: CAWSVETARYSSNQPQHF. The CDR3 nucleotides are TGTGCCTGGAGTGTAGAGACAGCCAGATACAGTAGCAATCAGCCCCAGCATTTT.